This TCR beta chain was captured in a study of shared clonotypes between healthy human individuals. In the study overall: CD8 memory received one plate per donor, CD8 naive two, CD4 memory three and CD4 naive three.

The V end lost 6 bases, the J end lost 6 bases, and 16 bases lay between the germline ends. The CDR3 sequence is 14 residues long. Germline V gene sequence: CDR1 MNHNS, CDR2 SASEGT. TCRdb's table, derived via immunoSEQ multiplex PCR, lists solely in-frame clones and lacks some. The table includes some 2,100,000 clones, about 94% detected once. Sequenced sample: naive CD4+ T cells sorted from blood. The subset here: CD45RA+ positively selected. V gene TRBV6-1 combines with J gene TRBJ2-3; D is unresolved. This TCR derives from a man aged 18-30 years in good health. The CDR3: CASRSRPLVDTQYF. For the CDR3, the DNA is TGTGCCAGCAGGAGCCGGCCTCTCGTGGATACGCAGTATTTT.